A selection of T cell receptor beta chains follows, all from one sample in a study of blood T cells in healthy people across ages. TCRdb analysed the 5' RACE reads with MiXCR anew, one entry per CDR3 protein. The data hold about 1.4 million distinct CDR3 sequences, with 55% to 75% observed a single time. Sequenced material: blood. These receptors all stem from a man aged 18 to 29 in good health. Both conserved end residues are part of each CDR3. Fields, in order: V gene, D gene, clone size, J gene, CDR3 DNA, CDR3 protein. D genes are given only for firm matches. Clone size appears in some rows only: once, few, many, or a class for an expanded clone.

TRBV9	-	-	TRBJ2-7	TGTGCCAGCAGCGCGAGACTCAACGGGGCGCCGTACTTC	CASSARLNGAPYF
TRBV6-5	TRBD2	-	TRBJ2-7	TGTGCCAGCACCACGAGCGGGGGCGAGCAGTACTTC	CASTTSGGEQYF
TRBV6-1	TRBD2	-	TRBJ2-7	TGTGCCAGCAGGCTGGAGGGGACTAGCGAGTGGGGCTCCTACGAGCAGTACTTC	CASRLEGTSEWGSYEQYF
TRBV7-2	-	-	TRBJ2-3	TGTGCCAGCAGCTTAGAAGTCCGAGATACGCAGTATTTT	CASSLEVRDTQYF
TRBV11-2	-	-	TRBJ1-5	TGTGCCAGCAGCTTAGGTGAAGGGATCCAGCCCCAGCATTTT	CASSLGEGIQPQHF
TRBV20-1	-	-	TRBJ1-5	TGCAGTGCCCTAGGGACGGACAATCAGCCCCAGCATTTT	CSALGTDNQPQHF
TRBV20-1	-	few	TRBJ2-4	TGCAGTGCTAGCGAGACTGGGCTAAGCGCGCAGTACTTC	CSASETGLSAQYF
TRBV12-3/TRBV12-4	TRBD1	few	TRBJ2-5	TGTGCCAGCACCCCGGCAGGGGGCGGGATAACAGAGACCCAGTACTTC	CASTPAGGGITETQYF
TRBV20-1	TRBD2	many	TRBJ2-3	TGCAGTGCTACCCCACTAGCGCGGGGCACAGATACGCAGTATTTT	CSATPLARGTDTQYF
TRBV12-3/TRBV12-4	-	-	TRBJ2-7	TGTGCCAGCAGTTTAGGGTTCGGTTTTAGGGCGCGGCCATCCTACGAGCAGTACTTC	CASSLGFGFRARPSYEQYF
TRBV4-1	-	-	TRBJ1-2	TGCGCCAGCAGCCAATACAACGAATACCTCTATGGCTACACCTTC	CASSQYNEYLYGYTF
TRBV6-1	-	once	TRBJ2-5	TGTGCCAGCAGTGTCGGGCTGCGGGGTCAAGAGACCCAGTACTTC	CASSVGLRGQETQYF
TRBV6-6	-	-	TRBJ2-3	TGTGCCAGCAGCCCCGCCTACACAGATACGCAGTATTTT	CASSPAYTDTQYF
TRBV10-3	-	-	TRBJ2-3	TGTGCCACCCTTGGAGGGACTGGAGGCGATACGCAGTATTTT	CATLGGTGGDTQYF
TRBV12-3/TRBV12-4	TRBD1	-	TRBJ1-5	TGTGCCAGCAGTTCGTCAACAGGGGCGAATCAGCCCCAGCATTTT	CASSSSTGANQPQHF
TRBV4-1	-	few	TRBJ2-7	TGCGCCAGCAGCCAAGATTCGGGGGGCGGGTACGAGCAGTACTTC	CASSQDSGGGYEQYF
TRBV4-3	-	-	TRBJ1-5	TGCGCCAGCAGCCAAGATTTGGGACCTTGGGGGCCCCAGCATTTT	CASSQDLGPWGPQHF
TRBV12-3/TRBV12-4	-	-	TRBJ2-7	TGTGCCAGCAGTTTAGAGGGGGGTATCTACGAGCAGTACTTC	CASSLEGGIYEQYF
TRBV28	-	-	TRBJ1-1	TGTGCCAGCAGTTTCGGGGGGGCCGAGAACACTGAAGCTTTCTTT	CASSFGGAENTEAFF
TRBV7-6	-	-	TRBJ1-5	TGTGCCAGCAGCTTAATAGGGCCAAATCAGCCCCAGCATTTT	CASSLIGPNQPQHF
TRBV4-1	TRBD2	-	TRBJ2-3	TGCGCCAGCAGCCAAGTGACTAGCGGAGATACGCAGTATTTT	CASSQVTSGDTQYF
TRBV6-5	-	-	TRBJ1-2	TGTGCCAGCCTCGTGCCGGGGACCTATGGCTACACCTTC	CASLVPGTYGYTF